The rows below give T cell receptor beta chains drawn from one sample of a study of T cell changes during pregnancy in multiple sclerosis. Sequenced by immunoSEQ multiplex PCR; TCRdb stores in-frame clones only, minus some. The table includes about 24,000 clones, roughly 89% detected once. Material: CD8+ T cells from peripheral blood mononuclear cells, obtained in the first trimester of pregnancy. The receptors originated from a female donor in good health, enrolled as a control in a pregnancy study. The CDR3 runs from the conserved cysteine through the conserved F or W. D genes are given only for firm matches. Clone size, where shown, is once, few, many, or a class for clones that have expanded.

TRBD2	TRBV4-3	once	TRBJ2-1	CASSPEAGSSYNEQFF	TGCGCCAGCAGCCCCGAAGCGGGGAGCTCCTACAATGAGCAGTTCTTC
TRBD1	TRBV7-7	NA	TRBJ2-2	CASSPNRGTGELFF	TGTGCTAGCAGCCCCAACAGGGGCACCGGGGAGCTGTTTTTT
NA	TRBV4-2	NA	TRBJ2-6	CASSHDTSSGANVLTF	TGTGCCAGCAGCCACGACACTTCCTCTGGGGCCAACGTCCTGACTTTC
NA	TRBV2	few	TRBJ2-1	CASEGGGNEQFF	TGTGCCAGCGAAGGGGGTGGGAATGAGCAGTTCTTC
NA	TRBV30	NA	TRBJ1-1	CAWSVQQEAFF	TGTGCCTGGAGTGTACAACAGGAAGCTTTCTTT
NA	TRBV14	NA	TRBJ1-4	CASSPIDRPNEKLFF	TGTGCCAGCAGCCCAATTGACAGGCCTAATGAAAAACTGTTTTTT
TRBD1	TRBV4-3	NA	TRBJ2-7	CASSPGQATYEQYF	TGCGCCAGCAGCCCAGGACAGGCCACCTACGAGCAGTACTTC
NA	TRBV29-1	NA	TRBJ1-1	CSGGSEAFF	TGCAGCGGCGGGTCTGAAGCTTTCTTT
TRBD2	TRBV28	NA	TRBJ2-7	CASSPPGLAGEQYF	TGTGCCAGCAGTCCTCCGGGACTAGCGGGTGAGCAGTACTTC
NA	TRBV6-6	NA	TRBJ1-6	CASSYPPGFNSPLHF	TGTGCCAGCAGTTACCCCCCGGGGTTTAATTCACCCCTCCACTTT
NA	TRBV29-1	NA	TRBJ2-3	CSVDLGRDSTDTQYF	TGCAGCGTTGACCTCGGGCGGGACAGCACAGATACGCAGTATTTT
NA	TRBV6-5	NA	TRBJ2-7	CASRHYAYEQYF	TGTGCCAGCAGACATTACGCCTACGAGCAGTACTTC
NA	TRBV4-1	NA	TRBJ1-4	CASSQDNSGEKLFF	TGCGCCAGCAGCCAAGATAATTCGGGTGAAAAACTGTTTTTT
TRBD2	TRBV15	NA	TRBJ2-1	CATSRGGTSGGTIYNEQFF	TGTGCCACCAGCAGAGGAGGGACTAGCGGGGGGACTATCTACAATGAGCAGTTCTTC
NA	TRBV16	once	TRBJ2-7	CASSQGHAYEQYF	TGTGCCAGCAGCCAGGGACATGCCTACGAGCAGTACTTC
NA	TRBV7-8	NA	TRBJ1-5	CASSLVRGQGNQPQHF	TGTGCCAGCAGCTTAGTGCGGGGGCAGGGGAATCAGCCCCAGCATTTT
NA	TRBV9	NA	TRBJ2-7	CASSVGGSGEQYF	TGTGCCAGCAGCGTAGGAGGGAGCGGTGAGCAGTACTTC
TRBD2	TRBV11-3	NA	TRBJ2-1	CASSRTSGVGYNEQFF	TGTGCCAGCAGCAGGACTAGCGGGGTTGGCTACAATGAGCAGTTCTTC
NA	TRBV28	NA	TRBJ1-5	CASSLETPQHF	TGTGCCAGCAGTTTAGAGACACCCCAGCATTTT
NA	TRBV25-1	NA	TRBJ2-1	CASRRGGNEQFF	TGTGCCAGCAGAAGGGGGGGGAATGAGCAGTTCTTC
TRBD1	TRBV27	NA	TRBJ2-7	CASSFSTGAISYEQYF	TGTGCCAGCAGTTTCTCCACAGGGGCGATCTCCTACGAGCAGTACTTC
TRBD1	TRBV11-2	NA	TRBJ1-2	CASSLAPGGGYTF	TGTGCCAGCAGCTTAGCGCCAGGGGGAGGCTACACCTTC
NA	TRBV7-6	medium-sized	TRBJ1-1	CASSHLGGQMNTEAFF	TGTGCCAGCAGCCACCTGGGGGGGCAGATGAACACTGAAGCTTTCTTT
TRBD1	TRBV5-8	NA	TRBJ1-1	CASSLAAGGASGAEAFF	TGTGCCAGCAGCTTGGCCGCAGGGGGCGCGAGTGGGGCTGAAGCTTTCTTT
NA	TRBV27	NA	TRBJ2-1	CASSFDPGAANEQFF	TGTGCCAGCAGTTTCGACCCAGGGGCTGCCAATGAGCAGTTCTTC
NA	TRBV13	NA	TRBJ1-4	CASSWGATNEKLFF	TGTGCCAGCAGCTGGGGCGCGACTAATGAAAAACTGTTTTTT
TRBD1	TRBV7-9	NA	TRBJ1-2	CASSLETGNYGYTF	TGTGCCAGCAGCTTAGAGACAGGGAACTATGGCTACACCTTC